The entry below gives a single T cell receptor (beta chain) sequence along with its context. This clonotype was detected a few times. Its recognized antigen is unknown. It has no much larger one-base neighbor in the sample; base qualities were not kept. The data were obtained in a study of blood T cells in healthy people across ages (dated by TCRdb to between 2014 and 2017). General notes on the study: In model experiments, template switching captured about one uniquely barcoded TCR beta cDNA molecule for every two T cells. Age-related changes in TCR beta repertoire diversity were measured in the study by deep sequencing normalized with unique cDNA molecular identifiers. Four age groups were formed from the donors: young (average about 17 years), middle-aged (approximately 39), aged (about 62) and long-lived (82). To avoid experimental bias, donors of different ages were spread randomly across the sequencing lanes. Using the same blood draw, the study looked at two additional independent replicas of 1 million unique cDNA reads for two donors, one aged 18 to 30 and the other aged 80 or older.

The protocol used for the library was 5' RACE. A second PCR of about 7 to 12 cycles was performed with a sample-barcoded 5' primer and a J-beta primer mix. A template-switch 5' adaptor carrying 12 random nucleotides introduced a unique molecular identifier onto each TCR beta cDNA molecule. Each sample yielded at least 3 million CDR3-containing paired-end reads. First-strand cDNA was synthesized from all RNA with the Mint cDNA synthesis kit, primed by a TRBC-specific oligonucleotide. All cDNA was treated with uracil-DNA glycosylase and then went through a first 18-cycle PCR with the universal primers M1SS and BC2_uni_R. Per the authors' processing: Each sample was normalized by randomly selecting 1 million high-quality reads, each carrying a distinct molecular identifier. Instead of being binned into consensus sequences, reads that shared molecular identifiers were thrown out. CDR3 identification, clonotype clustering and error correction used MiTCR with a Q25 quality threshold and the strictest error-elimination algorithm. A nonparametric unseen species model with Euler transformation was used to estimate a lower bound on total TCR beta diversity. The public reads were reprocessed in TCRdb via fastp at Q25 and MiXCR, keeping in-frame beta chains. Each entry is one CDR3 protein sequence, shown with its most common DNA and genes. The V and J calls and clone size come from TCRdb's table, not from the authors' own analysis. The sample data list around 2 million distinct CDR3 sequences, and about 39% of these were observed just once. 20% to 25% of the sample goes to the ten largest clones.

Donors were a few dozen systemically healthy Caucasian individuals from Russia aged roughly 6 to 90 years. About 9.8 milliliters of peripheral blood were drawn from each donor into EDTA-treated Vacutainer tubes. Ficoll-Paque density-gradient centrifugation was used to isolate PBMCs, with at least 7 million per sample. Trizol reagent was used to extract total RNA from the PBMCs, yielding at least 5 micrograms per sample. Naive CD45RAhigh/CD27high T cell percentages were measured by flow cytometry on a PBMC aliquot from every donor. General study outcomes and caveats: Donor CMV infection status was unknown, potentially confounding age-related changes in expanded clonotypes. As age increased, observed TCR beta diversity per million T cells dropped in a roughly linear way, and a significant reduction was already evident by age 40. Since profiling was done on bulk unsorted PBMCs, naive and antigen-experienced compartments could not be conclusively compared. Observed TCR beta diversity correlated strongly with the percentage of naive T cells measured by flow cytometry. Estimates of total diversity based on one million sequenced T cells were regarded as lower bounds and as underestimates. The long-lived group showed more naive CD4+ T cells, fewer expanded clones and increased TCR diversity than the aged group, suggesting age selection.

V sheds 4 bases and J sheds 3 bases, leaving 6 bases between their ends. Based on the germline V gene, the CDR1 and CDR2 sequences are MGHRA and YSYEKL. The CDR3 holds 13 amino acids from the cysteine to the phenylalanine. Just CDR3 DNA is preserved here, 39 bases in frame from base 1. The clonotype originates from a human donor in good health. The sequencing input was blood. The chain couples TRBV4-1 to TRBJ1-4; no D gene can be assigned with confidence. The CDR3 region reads CASSLLANEKLFF. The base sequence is TGCGCCAGCAGCCTTTTGGCTAATGAAAAACTGTTTTTT.